The 8 T cell receptor beta chains given below trace back to one sample, sequenced in a study of blood T cell repertoires in COVID-19. Here immunoSEQ multiplex PCR was the method, and the copy in TCRdb shows in-frame clones only, minus some. The table has some 270,000 clones, more than 75% seen once; the top ten hold approximately 8.2%. Sequencing used peripheral blood. The receptors here all came from a man aged 40-49 years with active or convalescent COVID-19.

This chain uses TRBV7-8 with TRBJ2-7; D is undetermined. Looked up from germline, CDR1 is SGHVS and CDR2 is FQNEAQ. This CDR3 spans 15 amino acids. Trimming pared 2 bases from V and 1 base from J, leaving 12 bases between. CDR3 sequence (DNA): TGTGCCAGCAGCTTAAGCAGGTCGTGGTCCTACGAGCAGTACTTC. Translation gives CASSLSRSWSYEQYF. The full variable domain, its missing parts supplied by reference TRBV7-8 and TRBJ2-7, is GAGVSQSPRYKVAKRGQDVALRCDPISGHVSLFWYQQALGQGPEFLTYFQNEAQLDKSGLPSDRFFAERPEGSVSTLKIQRTQQEDSAVYLCASSLSRSWSYEQYFGPGTRLTVT.

The V and J genes are TRBV5-1 and TRBJ2-1; the D is unclear. This CDR3 is built from 15 residues. Germline V lookup: CDR1 SGHRS, CDR2 YFSETQ. Trimming pared 4 bases from V and 0 bases from J, leaving 11 bases between. CDR3 nucleotide sequence: TGCGCCAGCAGCCCCTACCTAAGCTCCTACAATGAGCAGTTCTTC. It encodes CASSPYLSSYNEQFF.

The gene calls are TRBV30 and TRBJ1-2; 9 bases are a match to TRBD1. The trim removed 4 bases at V and 7 bases at J, leaving 7 bases unmatched. Germline assignment: CDR1 GTSNPN and CDR2 SVGIG (reference sequence). The CDR3 is 13 amino acids. This CDR3 reads CAWTPGQGVGYTF. In nucleotides, the CDR3 is TGTGCCTGGACTCCGGGACAGGGTGTTGGCTACACCTTC.

The V gene is TRBV3-1 (or the pseudogene TRBV3-2), the J gene TRBJ2-4; D may be TRBD2 (6 bases). This CDR3 contains 15 residues. Trimming shortened V by 3 bases and J by 4 bases, and 13 bases separated the two germline ends. In germline, CDR1 is LGHDT, CDR2 YNNKEL (reference sequence). CDR3 DNA: TGTGCCAGCAGCCACACTAGCAATGGTAAAAACATTCAGTACTTC. It yields the protein CASSHTSNGKNIQYF.

The chain links TRBV6-2 or TRBV6-3 to TRBJ1-5; the match to TRBD1 covers 8 bases. This CDR3 region has 18 residues. Germline V CDR1 and CDR2: MNHEY, SVGEGT. Trimming at V came to 2 bases and at J to 3 bases, leaving 12 bases not matched to a gene. The CDR3 reads CASSYLVETGVYNQPQHF. The CDR3, as DNA: TGTGCCAGCAGTTACCTCGTCGAGACAGGGGTATACAATCAGCCCCAGCATTTT.

The J gene is TRBJ2-5, the V gene TRBV5-1, with 12 bases matching TRBD1. This CDR3 contains 18 residues. Germline values: CDR1 SGHRS, CDR2 YFSETQ. V lost 6 bases to trimming and J lost 0 bases; unmatched junction nucleotides: 12. CDR3 region: CASIRGTGGAWDQETQYF. The DNA for the CDR3 is TGCGCCAGCATCAGAGGGACAGGGGGCGCCTGGGACCAAGAGACCCAGTACTTC. Complete variable domain (other parts from reference TRBV5-1 and TRBJ2-5): KAGVTQTPRYLIKTRGQQVTLSCSPISGHRSVSWYQQTPGQGLQFLFEYFSETQRNKGNFPGRFSGRQFSNSRSEMNVSTLELGDSALYLCASIRGTGGAWDQETQYFGPGTRLLVL.

This sequence joins TRBV11-3 and TRBJ1-2; D is possibly TRBD1 (6 bases). V was cut by 5 bases and J by 8 bases, with 15 bases left in between. This CDR3 has 13 residues. The germline CDR1 and CDR2 sequences are SGHNT and YENEEA. The CDR3 nucleotides read TGTGCCAGCAGCCACGGGGACATCGACGGCTACACCTTC. Translated: CASSHGDIDGYTF.

The chain combines TRBV2 with TRBJ1-5; D gene uncertain. The CDR3 length is 12 residues. V lost 8 bases to trimming and J lost 5 bases, with 10 bases between them. CDR1 SNHLY and CDR2 FYNNEI come from the germline V gene. CDR3 sequence: CASGGRYQPQHF. Here the CDR3 DNA reads TGTGCCAGCGGAGGACGGTATCAGCCCCAGCATTTT.